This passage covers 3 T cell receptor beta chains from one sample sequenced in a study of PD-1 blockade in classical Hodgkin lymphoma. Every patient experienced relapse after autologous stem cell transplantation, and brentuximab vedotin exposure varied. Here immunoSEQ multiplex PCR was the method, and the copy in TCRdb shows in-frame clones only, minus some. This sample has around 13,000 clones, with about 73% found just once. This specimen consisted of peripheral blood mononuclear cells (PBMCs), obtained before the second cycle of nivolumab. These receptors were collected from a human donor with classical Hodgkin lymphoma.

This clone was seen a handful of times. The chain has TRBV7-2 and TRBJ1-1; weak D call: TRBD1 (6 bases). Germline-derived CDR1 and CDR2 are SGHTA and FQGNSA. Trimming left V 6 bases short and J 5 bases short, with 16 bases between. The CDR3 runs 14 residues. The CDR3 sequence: CASRGGGRWTEAFF. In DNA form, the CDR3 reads TGTGCCAGCAGAGGGGGGGGGCGCTGGACTGAAGCTTTCTTT.

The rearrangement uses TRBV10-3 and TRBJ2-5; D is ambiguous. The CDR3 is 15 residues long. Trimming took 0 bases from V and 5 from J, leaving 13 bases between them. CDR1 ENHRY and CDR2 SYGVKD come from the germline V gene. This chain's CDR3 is CAISESRYRLETQYF. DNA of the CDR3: TGTGCCATCAGTGAGTCGAGATATCGCCTGGAGACCCAGTACTTC.

The CDR3 reads CASSPTTGVNIQYF. The CDR3 nucleotides read TGTGCCAGCAGCCCTACGACAGGGGTGAACATTCAGTACTTC. This chain links TRBV7-9 with TRBJ2-4; 8 bases match TRBD1. Germline CDR1 and CDR2: SEHNR and FQNEAQ (reference sequence). CDR3 length: 14 amino acids. The ends lost 5 bases at V and 7 bases at J; junction bases unmatched: 7.